This T cell receptor beta chain stems from a study of blood T cells in healthy people across ages. It was with a sample-barcoded 5' primer and a J-beta primer mix that a second PCR of roughly 7 to 12 cycles was run. TCRdb reprocessed the 5' RACE reads via MiXCR and lists one record per CDR3 protein. The sample holds about 2 million distinct CDR3 sequences, approximately 50% seen once. This CDR3 has 16 residues. V was cut by 4 bases and J by 7 bases, with 19 bases left in between. Germline CDR1 and CDR2: SGHVS and FQNEAQ. General study results and limits: Donors of long life had a larger count of naive CD4+ cells and greater diversity than aged donors.

Worth noting for this clonotype: Its cognate antigen is unknown.

The sequence was obtained from a woman in her 40s in good health. This chain uses TRBV7-8 with TRBJ1-4, with D unresolved. The sample taken for sequencing was blood. The CDR3 DNA is TGTGCCAGCAGCTCCCAGAGTCGGGTTTCTAGTGAAAAACTGTTTTTT. Its protein is CASSSQSRVSSEKLFF.